The 16 T cell receptor beta chains given below trace back to one sample, sequenced in a study of type 1 and type 2 diabetes patients. Genomic DNA was the PCR template. Amplification of the beta chain CDR3 used 30 forward and 13 reverse multiplex primers. TCRdb re-called the multiplex PCR reads through MiXCR, storing one row per CDR3 protein. In the table there are more than 250,000 distinct CDR3 sequences, 47% of which are singletons. The specimen sequenced was peripheral blood mononuclear cells (PBMCs). The receptors stem from a man aged 18-30 years with type 2 diabetes.

V usage is TRBV4-1 and J usage is TRBJ2-7, with 7 bases aligning to TRBD2. From germline, CDR1 is MGHRA and CDR2 YSYEKL. The CDR3 totals 14 residues. V was clipped by 4 bases and J by 6 bases; unmatched bases: 9. The CDR3 DNA sequence: TGCGCCAGCAGCCTCGTCGCGGGAGCCATCGAGCAGTACTTC. This gives the protein CASSLVAGAIEQYF.

This clonotype was seen at least ten times. The CDR3 spells CSASTISAEQFF. CDR3 DNA sequence: TGCAGTGCTAGTACCATATCGGCTGAGCAGTTCTTC. The J gene is TRBJ2-1, the V gene TRBV20-1; D remains ambiguous. The V end lost 3 bases, the J end lost 9 bases, and 12 bases lay between the germline ends. The CDR3 consists of 12 residues. Germline lookup yields CDR1 DFQATT and CDR2 SNEGSKA (reference sequence).

The genes are TRBV11-3 and TRBJ2-2; the D gene is possibly TRBD2 (6 bases). Trimming took off 4 bases at V and 4 bases at J, with 10 bases between the two ends. From germline, CDR1 is SGHNT and CDR2 YENEEA. The CDR3 covers 14 residues. CDR3 loop: CASSSRDFTGELFF. The CDR3 DNA reads as TGTGCCAGCAGCTCCCGGGACTTCACCGGGGAGCTGTTTTTT.

This clonotype was recorded a few times. The CDR3 sequence: CATSSPGFNEQFF. The CDR3 bases are TGTGCCACCTCAAGCCCGGGGTTCAATGAGCAGTTCTTC. The chain has TRBV14 and TRBJ2-1; D is possibly TRBD2 (5 bases). V lost 10 bases, J lost 6 bases, and 16 bases lay in between. The CDR3 covers 13 residues. The germline CDR1 and CDR2 sequences are SGHDN and FVKESK. The full variable domain, rest sourced from reference TRBV14 and TRBJ2-1, is EAGVTQFPSHSVIEKGQTVTLRCDPISGHDNLYWYRRVMGKEIKFLLHFVKESKQDESGMPNNRFLAERTGGTYSTLKVQPAELEDSGVYFCATSSPGFNEQFFGPGTRLTVL.

This sequence joins TRBV7-3 and TRBJ1-2; 7 bases map to TRBD1. Germline CDR1 SGHTA, CDR2 FQGTGA. The ends lost 5 bases at V and 4 bases at J; junction bases unmatched: 19. The CDR3 runs to 18 residues. Here the CDR3 reads CASSLIFLGGAVGYGYTF. For the CDR3, the DNA is TGTGCCAGCAGCCTAATTTTCCTAGGGGGCGCGGTTGGCTATGGCTACACCTTC.

The chain carries TRBV2 and TRBJ2-3, with D perhaps TRBD1 or TRBD2 (5 bases each). Trimming shortened V by 3 bases and J by 3 bases, and 19 bases separated the two germline ends. The CDR3 totals 17 residues. Germline assignment: CDR1 SNHLY and CDR2 FYNNEI. CDR3 in amino acids: CASSDTPSAWGTDTQYF. In DNA, the CDR3 is TGTGCCAGCAGTGATACCCCATCCGCTTGGGGGACAGATACGCAGTATTTT.

The rearrangement joins TRBV9 to TRBJ2-2; TRBD1 or TRBD2 may be the D gene (5 bases each). The CDR3 sequence is 19 residues long. The ends were cut back, 1 base at V and 6 bases at J, with 25 bases in the middle. The V gene's germline CDR1 is SGDLS and CDR2 YYNGEE. The CDR3 is CASSVNPSGPDEHAGELFF. The CDR3 bases are TGTGCCAGCAGCGTAAATCCGTCGGGACCGGACGAACATGCCGGGGAGCTGTTTTTT.

The chain combines TRBV27 with TRBJ1-1; weak D call: TRBD1 (6 bases). V gave up 5 bases and J gave up 4 bases, with 14 bases separating them. This CDR3 region has 14 residues. Germline values: CDR1 MNHEY, CDR2 SMNVEV (reference sequence). CDR3 nucleotides: TGTGCCAGCAGTCTCTCCGCGGGGGCCACTGAAGCTTTCTTT. This gives the protein CASSLSAGATEAFF.

This clonotype was recorded only once. The chain has TRBV28 and TRBJ1-5; D gene ambiguous. The CDR3 contains 12 residues. CDR1 and CDR2 (germline): MDHEN, SYDVKM. The V and J ends lost 7 bases and 7 bases respectively, with 11 bases between them. As DNA, the CDR3 is TGTGCCAGCACCCCCTCGTCCCAGCCCCAGCATTTT. It translates to CASTPSSQPQHF.

On this clonotype: This could be a read error, since a much larger clone is one nucleotide away. The chain carries TRBV2 and TRBJ2-5; 14 bases are shared with TRBD2. The CDR3 sequence is 18 residues long. CDR1 is SNHLY and CDR2 is FYNNEI in the germline V gene. Written as DNA, the CDR3 is TGTGCCATCAGTGAAGCTCGACTAGCGGGGGGGCTGCTGGAGACCCAGTACTTC. Translating it yields CAISEARLAGGLLETQYF.

This clonotype has just a few counts. This sequence joins TRBV30 and TRBJ1-2, with TRBD1 matching over 7 bases. Germline V lookup: CDR1 GTSNPN, CDR2 SVGIG (reference sequence). The CDR3 runs 12 residues. V lost 3 bases and J lost 4; bases outside the gene matches: 2. The CDR3 region has the DNA TGTGCCTGGAGGACAGGGAGCTATGGCTACACCTTC. It yields the protein CAWRTGSYGYTF.

The V gene is TRBV6-5, the J gene TRBJ1-5; TRBD1 is a possible D gene (5 bases). There are 15 residues in the CDR3. Trimming cost V 5 bases and J 0 bases, with 11 bases left between them. CDR1 and CDR2 (germline): MNHEY, SVGAGI. CDR3 loop: CASSPGIYSNQPQHF. CDR3 sequence (DNA): TGTGCCAGCAGTCCAGGGATCTATAGCAATCAGCCCCAGCATTTT.

This clonotype was seen a few times. This chain connects TRBV29-1 to TRBJ2-3; D is uncertain. Germline V gives CDR1 SQVTM, CDR2 ANQGSEA. The CDR3 extends over 12 amino acids. V shed 3 bases and J shed 8 bases, with 12 bases lying between them. CDR3 sequence: CSVDSTQTTQYF. Here the CDR3 DNA reads TGCAGCGTTGACAGTACACAGACTACGCAGTATTTT.

The J gene is TRBJ2-3, the V gene TRBV7-9; D is unresolved. V lost 1 base and J lost 2, with 13 bases in between. Germline CDR1 SEHNR, CDR2 FQNEAQ (reference sequence). The CDR3 sequence is 16 residues long. The CDR3 nucleotides are TGTGCCAGCAGCTTAGGGGCGGCAGGTAACACAGATACGCAGTATTTT. It codes for CASSLGAAGNTDTQYF.

V usage is TRBV30 and J usage is TRBJ2-2, with D perhaps given as TRBD1 or TRBD2 (5 bases each). Per germline, CDR1 GTSNPN and CDR2 SVGIG (reference sequence). The CDR3 extends over 14 amino acids. V was shortened by 4 bases and J by 3 bases, with 12 bases between the two germline ends. The CDR3 loop reads CAWTRGVDTGELFF. CDR3 coding DNA: TGTGCCTGGACGAGAGGGGTAGACACCGGGGAGCTGTTTTTT.

This clonotype was counted once. The CDR3: CASSVGGRDNQPQHF. CDR3 nucleotide sequence: TGTGCCAGCAGCGTAGGTGGCAGGGATAATCAGCCCCAGCATTTT. The chain couples TRBV9 to TRBJ1-5, with a weak D call TRBD1 (5 bases). The CDR3 contains 15 residues. Between the trimmed V and J ends, which lost 0 bases and 4 bases, there was a span of 11 bases. Germline V CDR1 and CDR2: SGDLS, YYNGEE.